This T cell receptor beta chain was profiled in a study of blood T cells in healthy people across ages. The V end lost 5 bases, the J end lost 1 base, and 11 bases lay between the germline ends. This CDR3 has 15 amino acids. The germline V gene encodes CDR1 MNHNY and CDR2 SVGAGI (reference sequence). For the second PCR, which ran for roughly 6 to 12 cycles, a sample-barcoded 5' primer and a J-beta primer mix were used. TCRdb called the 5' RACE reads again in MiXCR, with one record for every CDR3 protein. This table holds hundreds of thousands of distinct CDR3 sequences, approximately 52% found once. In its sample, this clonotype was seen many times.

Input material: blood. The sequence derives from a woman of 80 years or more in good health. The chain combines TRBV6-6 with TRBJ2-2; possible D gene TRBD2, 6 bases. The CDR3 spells CASSPYGGNTGELFF. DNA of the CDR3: TGTGCCAGCAGTCCGTACGGGGGGAACACCGGGGAGCTGTTTTTT.